This T cell receptor (beta chain) is from a study of blood T cell repertoires in COVID-19. At the level of the study: Samples representing acute and convalescent COVID-19 were sourced from the United States, Italy and Spain.

Produced via immunoSEQ multiplex PCR; TCRdb's table is partial and in-frame only. The sample holds roughly 140,000 clones, roughly 84% seen once. Those who participated ranged in age from roughly 18 to 100 years and resided in 20 to 30 US areas. A case of COVID-19 had been met by exposed participants within 2 weeks before study entry. The sequence derives from a woman in her 50s who had been exposed to COVID-19. Sequenced material: PBMCs or T cells enriched from blood (not recorded which).

This chain's CDR3 is CASSFSGLSNQPQHF. CDR3 nucleotides: TGCGCCAGCAGCTTCTCAGGTCTTAGCAATCAGCCCCAGCATTTT. This chain joins TRBV5-1 and TRBJ1-5; D is ambiguous. The germline V gene has CDR1 SGHRS and CDR2 YFSETQ. This CDR3 comprises 15 residues. V shed 2 bases and J shed 0 bases, with 9 bases lying between them.